These T cell receptor beta chains were read from a single sample in a study of early T cells in non-severe SARS-CoV-2 infection. Each CDR3 protein is one row after TCRdb ran MiXCR on the 5' RACE reads. The sample lists 100,000 to 120,000 distinct CDR3 sequences, around an eighth occurring once. The sequenced sample was whole blood. The receptors here all came from an adult who was a healthcare worker with PCR-confirmed SARS-CoV-2 infection or an uninfected control (not recorded which). The CDR3 runs from the conserved cysteine through the conserved F or W. D genes are given only for firm matches. Size is omitted from some rows. Given values are once, few, many or a class for expanded clones.

V gene	clone size	J gene	D gene	CDR3 protein	CDR3 DNA
TRBV12-5	many	TRBJ2-3	NA	CASGSPGDGADTQYF	TGTGCTAGTGGTTCGCCAGGGGACGGAGCAGATACGCAGTATTTT
TRBV29-1	NA	TRBJ2-3	NA	CSVRNRGTDTQYF	TGCAGCGTTCGGAACAGGGGCACAGATACGCAGTATTTT
TRBV11-3	NA	TRBJ2-2	NA	CASSSYGTPNTGELFF	TGTGCCAGCAGCTCATACGGGACACCGAACACCGGGGAGCTGTTTTTT
TRBV24-1	few	TRBJ2-1	TRBD2	CATSDWTSGSYNEQFF	TGTGCCACCAGTGATTGGACTAGCGGGAGCTACAATGAGCAGTTCTTC
TRBV5-1	NA	TRBJ2-7	TRBD1	CASRGQASSYEQYF	TGCGCCAGCAGAGGACAGGCGAGCTCCTACGAGCAGTACTTC
TRBV29-1	NA	TRBJ2-7	TRBD2	CSFRAGPGYEQYF	TGCAGCTTTCGAGCGGGACCCGGCTACGAGCAGTACTTC
TRBV29-1	few	TRBJ1-1	NA	CSVAGGVGTEAFF	TGCAGCGTAGCTGGGGGGGTCGGCACTGAAGCTTTCTTT
TRBV6-2/TRBV6-3	NA	TRBJ1-2	NA	CASATGYGYTF	TGTGCCAGCGCGACAGGCTATGGCTACACCTTC
TRBV28	NA	TRBJ1-1	NA	CASSPHTMNTEAFF	TGTGCCAGCAGTCCCCATACAATGAACACTGAAGCTTTCTTT
TRBV5-1	many	TRBJ2-5	NA	CASSLGRGSAETQYF	TGCGCCAGCAGCTTGGGCCGGGGTTCGGCAGAGACCCAGTACTTC
TRBV21-1	many	TRBJ2-7	NA	CASSHFKTDEIYF	TGTGCCAGCAGCCACTTTAAGACGGACGAGATATACTTC
TRBV29-1	many	TRBJ2-6	NA	CSVEAESGANVLTF	TGCAGCGTTGAAGCGGAGTCTGGGGCCAACGTCCTGACTTTC